This TCR beta chain was identified during a study of CD8 T cells in Susac syndrome. Regarding this clonotype: Compared with germline, one end of the junction differs, possibly owing to a read error.

It was with random hexamers that roughly 0.5 to 1 ug RNA was reverse transcribed. TCRdb passed the immunoSEQ multiplex PCR reads through MiXCR, listing each CDR3 protein once. The sample includes 350,000 to 550,000 distinct CDR3 sequences, approximately 85% of them seen just once. The CDR3 consists of 11 residues. Germline values: CDR1 SGHNT, CDR2 YYREEE (reference sequence). Peripheral blood CD8+ and CD4+ T cells were profiled by TCR beta sequencing. This sequence was found in a human donor with multiple sclerosis. The sample consisted of CD8+ T cells from PBMCs. The chain employs TRBV5-4 and TRBJ2-1; no reliable D call. CDR3 sequence (DNA): TGTGCCAGCAGCTTGGGAGGAGCCGCGGTCTTC. Its translation: CASSLGGAAVF. Full variable domain (rest looked up from reference TRBV5-4 and TRBJ2-1): ETGVTQSPTHLIKTRGQQVTLRCSSQSGHNTVSWYQQALGQGPQFIFQYYREEENGRGNFPPRFSGLQFPNYSSELNVNALELDDSALYLCASSLGGAAVFGPGTRLTVL.